The 32 T cell receptor beta chains below were found in one sample sequenced in a study of OX40 agonist ivuxolimab in advanced cancers. This table comes from immunoSEQ multiplex PCR, and its TCRdb copy is limited to in-frame clones, with some not included. The table records around 41,000 clones, more than 75% of them present only once. The specimen comprised CD4+ or CD8+ T cells sorted from blood, sampled in a trial of the OX40 agonist ivuxolimab. Source of these receptors: an adult with an advanced solid tumor such as melanoma, head and neck, liver or kidney cancer.

The V and J genes are TRBV30 and TRBJ1-1; the D gene is possibly TRBD1 (5 bases). The germline gives CDR1 GTSNPN, CDR2 SVGIG (reference sequence). The V gene lost 6 bases and the J gene lost 5 bases, with 16 bases spanning the gap. The CDR3 loop spans 13 amino acids. CDR3 DNA sequence: TGTGCCTGTAGGGGAAAAGGATGGACTGAAGCTTTCTTT. The encoded protein is CACRGKGWTEAFF.

The chain has TRBV25-1 and TRBJ2-3; 8 bases agree with TRBD2. The CDR3 contains 17 residues. Trimming at V came to 5 bases and at J to 1 base, leaving 11 bases not matched to a gene. Germline values: CDR1 MGHDK, CDR2 SYGVNS. This chain's CDR3 is CASSKTTSGIRTDTQYF. CDR3 coding DNA: TGTGCCAGCAGTAAAACCACTAGCGGAATCCGCACAGATACGCAGTATTTT. Combining the CDR3 with reference TRBV25-1 and TRBJ2-3 gives the whole variable domain EADIYQTPRYLVIGTGKKITLECSQTMGHDKMYWYQQDPGMELHLIHYSYGVNSTEKGDLSSESTVSRIRTEHFPLTLESARPSHTSQYLCASSKTTSGIRTDTQYFGPGTRLTVL.

The CDR3 here is CASSPRTTNTGELFF. CDR3 DNA sequence: TGTGCCAGCAGTCCCCGGACAACGAACACCGGGGAGCTGTTTTTT. This chain joins TRBV6-6 and TRBJ2-2; D is possibly TRBD1 (5 bases). V was pared by 5 bases and J by 0 bases, with 10 bases between. This CDR3 is 15 amino acids long. Germline assignment: CDR1 MNHNY and CDR2 SVGAGI (reference sequence).

The rearrangement joins TRBV7-2 to TRBJ2-7; the D is unclear. The CDR3 extends over 17 amino acids. Germline CDR1 and CDR2: SGHTA and FQGNSA. Between the trimmed V and J ends, which lost 3 bases and 3 bases, there was a span of 21 bases. The CDR3 nucleotides are TGTGCCAGCAGCTTTACCCAAACAAGGCCGCAGGTCTACGAGCAGTACTTC. It translates to CASSFTQTRPQVYEQYF.

The genes are TRBV5-1 and TRBJ2-1; D is undetermined. Trimming shortened V by 0 bases and J by 3 bases, and 7 bases separated the two germline ends. This CDR3 has 14 amino acids. Germline V gives CDR1 SGHRS, CDR2 YFSETQ. The CDR3 region is CASSLVGYYNEQFF. CDR3 nucleotides: TGCGCCAGCAGCTTGGTGGGGTACTACAATGAGCAGTTCTTC.

The chain links TRBV28 to TRBJ1-1; TRBD1 might be the D (6 bases). From germline, CDR1 is MDHEN and CDR2 SYDVKM. This CDR3 comprises 16 residues. V lost 0 bases, J lost 0 bases, and 11 bases lay in between. CDR3: CASSLWDRSMNTEAFF. CDR3 coding DNA: TGTGCCAGCAGTTTATGGGACAGATCCATGAACACTGAAGCTTTCTTT.

The chain has TRBV28 and TRBJ2-1; 11 nucleotides align to TRBD2. Germline-derived CDR1 and CDR2 are MDHEN and SYDVKM. The CDR3 sequence is 15 residues long. The J segment lost 7 bases and the V segment lost 3 bases, leaving 5 bases of the junction unmatched. In DNA form, the CDR3 reads TGTGCCAGCAGTTTGCGGCTAGCGGGAGGAAATGAGCAGTTCTTC. Encoded protein: CASSLRLAGGNEQFF.

This rearrangement joins TRBV7-6 to TRBJ2-7; D gene uncertain. CDR1 and CDR2 from the germline V gene are SGHVS and FNYEAQ. The CDR3 sequence is 15 residues long. Trimming stripped 1 base from V and 2 bases from J, with 12 bases between. In DNA form, the CDR3 reads TGTGCCAGCAGCTTAGGGGTGGAGAGAACCTACGAGCAGTACTTC. This encodes CASSLGVERTYEQYF. Filled out from reference TRBV7-6 and TRBJ2-7, the complete variable domain reads GAGVSQSPRYKVTKRGQDVALRCDPISGHVSLYWYRQALGQGPEFLTYFNYEAQQDKSGLPNDRFSAERPEGSISTLTIQRTEQRDSAMYRCASSLGVERTYEQYFGPGTRLTVT.

On this clone: Its ends do not fully match the called genes, so a read error is possible. V usage is TRBV27 and J usage is TRBJ1-1; no clear D gene. Looked up from germline, CDR1 is MNHEY and CDR2 is SMNVEV (reference sequence). The CDR3 is made up of 15 amino acids. CDR3 amino acids: CAGSFLPEMNTEAFF. In nucleotides, the CDR3 is TGTGCCGGCAGTTTTCTCCCAGAAATGAACACTGAAGCTTTCTTT.

The chain couples TRBV19 to TRBJ1-1; D is undetermined. The CDR3 length is 13 residues. CDR1 is LNHDA and CDR2 is SQIVND in the germline V gene (reference sequence). Trimming shortened V by 5 bases and J by 10 bases, and 17 bases separated the two germline ends. CDR3 nucleotides: TGTGCCAGTAGTTATACGGGCCGATTCGGAGCTTTCTTT. Translated, it gives CASSYTGRFGAFF. Supplemented by reference TRBV19 and TRBJ1-1, the full variable domain reads DGGITQSPKYLFRKEGQNVTLSCEQNLNHDAMYWYRQDPGQGLRLIYYSQIVNDFQKGDIAEGYSVSREKKESFPLTVTSAQKNPTAFYLCASSYTGRFGAFFGQGTRLTVV.

V is TRBV7-2 and J is TRBJ2-1; D is undetermined. In germline, CDR1 is SGHTA, CDR2 FQGNSA. Trimming cost V 1 base and J 8 bases, with 15 bases left between them. The CDR3 is 15 residues long. The CDR3 reads CASSLGFLALDEQFF. In nucleotides, the CDR3 is TGTGCCAGCAGCTTAGGGTTCTTGGCCCTGGATGAGCAGTTCTTC.

The V and J genes are TRBV2 and TRBJ1-1; D is perhaps TRBD1 (5 bases). Per the germline V gene, CDR1 is SNHLY and CDR2 is FYNNEI. CDR3 length: 15 residues. Trimming left V 5 bases short and J 0 bases short, with 13 bases between. The CDR3: CASSRWDVMNTEAFF. The CDR3 bases are TGTGCCAGCAGTAGATGGGACGTTATGAACACTGAAGCTTTCTTT. Complete variable domain (other parts from reference TRBV2 and TRBJ1-1): EPEVTQTPSHQVTQMGQEVILRCVPISNHLYFYWYRQILGQKVEFLVSFYNNEISEKSEIFDDQFSVERPDGSNFTLKIRSTKLEDSAMYFCASSRWDVMNTEAFFGQGTRLTVV.

The rearrangement joins TRBV4-1 to TRBJ2-7; D might be TRBD2 (6 bases). Per germline, CDR1 MGHRA and CDR2 YSYEKL. V was shortened by 0 bases and J by 1 base, with 16 bases between the two germline ends. This CDR3 contains 17 residues. DNA of the CDR3: TGCGCCAGCAGCCAAGAAGAGGGCAGGGAGGTGTCCTACGAGCAGTACTTC. Encoded protein: CASSQEEGREVSYEQYF.

This rearrangement joins TRBV2 to TRBJ2-7; D is undetermined. Between the trimmed V and J ends, which lost 6 bases and 1 base, there was a span of 10 bases. Germline V gives CDR1 SNHLY, CDR2 FYNNEI. The CDR3 covers 13 residues. The CDR3 coding sequence is TGTGCCAGCAGATGGACGGAATCCTACGAGCAGTACTTC. It codes for CASRWTESYEQYF.

V gene TRBV30 combines with J gene TRBJ1-4; D remains ambiguous. Germline loops: CDR1 GTSNPN, CDR2 SVGIG (reference sequence). The germline V and J ends were trimmed by 5 bases and 1 base, with 8 bases remaining between them. The CDR3 totals 13 residues. CDR3: CAWVGVTNEKLFF. The CDR3 nucleotides read TGTGCCTGGGTGGGCGTAACTAATGAAAAACTGTTTTTT.

CDR3: CASSILSGSTEAFF. The CDR3 DNA follows: TGTGCCAGTAGTATATTGAGCGGGAGCACTGAAGCTTTCTTT. This chain links TRBV19 with TRBJ1-1; D gene unclear. With 2 bases removed from V and 4 bases from J, the gap between germline ends came to 11 bases. The CDR3 length is 14 residues. Germline CDR1 reads LNHDA; CDR2 reads SQIVND (reference sequence).

The CDR3 nucleotides are TGCGCCAGCAGCGCTAGCGGTGGAGGATGGAATGAGCAGTTCTTC. Amino acid sequence: CASSASGGGWNEQFF. V usage is TRBV4-1 and J usage is TRBJ2-1; TRBD2 matches at 7 bases. The V gene end was trimmed by 5 bases and the J gene end by 7 bases; junction bases not matched to a gene: 11. Per the germline V gene, CDR1 is MGHRA and CDR2 is YSYEKL. The CDR3 covers 15 residues.

This rearrangement joins TRBV19 to TRBJ2-3; 12 nucleotides align to TRBD2. The V gene's germline CDR1 is LNHDA and CDR2 SQIVND (reference sequence). CDR3 length equals 16 residues. V shed 1 base and J 4 bases; nucleotides not matched to a gene: 3. This CDR3 is CASSIGASGRADTQYF. CDR3 coding DNA: TGTGCCAGTAGTATAGGTGCTAGCGGGAGGGCAGATACGCAGTATTTT. Based on the CDR3 plus reference TRBV19 and TRBJ2-3, the full variable domain is DGGITQSPKYLFRKEGQNVTLSCEQNLNHDAMYWYRQDPGQGLRLIYYSQIVNDFQKGDIAEGYSVSREKKESFPLTVTSAQKNPTAFYLCASSIGASGRADTQYFGPGTRLTVL.

The J gene is TRBJ1-2, the V gene TRBV29-1; 8 bases match TRBD1. Trimming took 7 bases from V and 3 from J; bases not matched to a gene: 7. Germline-derived CDR1 and CDR2 are SQVTM and ANQGSEA. The CDR3 sequence is 13 residues long. CDR3 bases: TGCAGCGCGCCGGACAGGGCAGACTATGGCTACACCTTC. Translated: CSAPDRADYGYTF.

The rearrangement joins TRBV28 to TRBJ1-5; 8 bases agree with TRBD1. Germline CDR1 reads MDHEN; CDR2 reads SYDVKM. Trimming cost V 3 bases and J 0 bases; bases outside gene matches: 10. The CDR3 has 18 residues. The CDR3 loop is CASSLKTGAVYSNQPQHF. The CDR3 nucleotides read TGTGCCAGCAGTTTGAAGACAGGGGCGGTTTATAGCAATCAGCCCCAGCATTTT.

The chain is built from TRBV7-2 and TRBJ1-3; D gene ambiguous. Germline V CDR1 and CDR2: SGHTA, FQGNSA. The CDR3 is made up of 15 amino acids. V was clipped by 2 bases and J by 1 base, with 9 bases between them. CDR3 amino acids: CASSLLSGSGNTIYF. DNA of the CDR3: TGTGCCAGCAGCTTACTCTCGGGGTCTGGAAACACCATATATTTT.

The chain carries TRBV28 and TRBJ2-7, with 8 bases aligning to TRBD2. The CDR3 consists of 15 residues. Trimming removed 6 bases from V and 3 bases from J; junction bases left unmatched: 10. In germline, CDR1 is MDHEN, CDR2 SYDVKM. The CDR3 DNA reads TGTGCCAGCAGCCCAATTAGCGGGAACTTCTACGAGCAGTACTTC. This gives the protein CASSPISGNFYEQYF.

The rearrangement uses TRBV5-5 and TRBJ1-2; D remains unclear. Germline CDR1 and CDR2: SGHKS and YYEKEE (reference sequence). The CDR3 is 14 amino acids. Trimming pared 0 bases from V and 2 bases from J, leaving 8 bases between. CDR3 coding DNA: TGTGCCAGCAGCTTGGTTCCGGGGAACTATGGCTACACCTTC. Translation gives CASSLVPGNYGYTF.

The genes are TRBV6-1 and TRBJ2-2; 11 bases agree with TRBD2. In germline, CDR1 is MNHNS, CDR2 SASEGT. Trimming took 5 bases from V and 3 from J; bases not matched to a gene: 2. The CDR3 contains 15 residues. The CDR3 protein is CASSPLAGDTGELFF. For the CDR3, the DNA is TGTGCCAGCAGTCCACTAGCGGGGGACACCGGGGAGCTGTTTTTT.

This sequence joins TRBV27 and TRBJ1-6; no reliable D call. CDR1 MNHEY and CDR2 SMNVEV come from the germline V gene (reference sequence). V lost 5 bases to trimming and J lost 7 bases, with 18 bases between them. There are 16 residues in the CDR3. The CDR3 sequence: CASSPLPPGSNSPLHF. The CDR3 DNA reads as TGTGCCAGCAGTCCCTTACCTCCGGGTTCCAATTCACCCCTCCACTTT.

This chain uses TRBV28 with TRBJ2-4; 8 nucleotides line up with TRBD2. Germline loops: CDR1 MDHEN, CDR2 SYDVKM. This CDR3 is built from 19 residues. Trimming removed 6 bases from V and 0 bases from J; junction bases left unmatched: 16. This CDR3 is CASRVPTISRGGAKNIQYF. The CDR3 bases are TGTGCCAGCAGGGTCCCGACGATTTCCCGGGGGGGAGCCAAAAACATTCAGTACTTC.

The J gene is TRBJ2-7, the V gene TRBV10-2, with 7 bases matching TRBD2. The CDR3 totals 15 residues. J gave up 7 bases and V 2 bases, and 11 bases lay outside the gene matches. Per germline, CDR1 WSHSY and CDR2 SAAADI. The CDR3 reads CASSEDERDPLEQYF. CDR3 nucleotides: TGCGCCAGCAGTGAGGATGAGCGGGACCCTCTAGAGCAGTACTTC.

This chain joins TRBV15 and TRBJ1-5; maybe TRBD1 (5 bases). Trimming left V 8 bases short and J 2 bases short, with 10 bases between. The CDR3 extends over 13 amino acids. Germline values: CDR1 LNHNV, CDR2 YYDKDF (reference sequence). CDR3 DNA sequence: TGTGCCACCCACGAAGGGGGCAATCAGCCCCAGCATTTT. This gives the protein CATHEGGNQPQHF.

J is TRBJ2-2 and V is TRBV30; no clear D gene. Trimming pared 2 bases from V and 4 bases from J, leaving 17 bases between. The CDR3 has 16 amino acids. Germline loops: CDR1 GTSNPN, CDR2 SVGIG (reference sequence). The CDR3 nucleotides read TGTGCCTGGAGTCCTTCGCACGCTCTTTCCACCGGGGAGCTGTTTTTT. This encodes CAWSPSHALSTGELFF.

The chain joins TRBV19 to TRBJ2-7; D may match TRBD1 or TRBD2 (5 bases each). V shed 1 base and J shed 1 base, with 11 bases lying between them. The CDR3 contains 15 residues. Per the germline V gene, CDR1 is LNHDA and CDR2 is SQIVND (reference sequence). CDR3 in DNA: TGTGCCAGTAGTATAGGGAGAGGGGCGTCCTACGAGCAGTACTTC. Its protein product is CASSIGRGASYEQYF.

V and J are TRBV6-1 and TRBJ1-1, with D unclear. Germline-derived CDR1 and CDR2 are MNHNS and SASEGT. Trimming shortened V by 3 bases and J by 0 bases, and 8 bases separated the two germline ends. The CDR3 is 14 amino acids. CDR3 DNA: TGTGCCAGCAGTGATTATTCTTTGAACACTGAAGCTTTCTTT. Amino acids: CASSDYSLNTEAFF.

The rearrangement joins TRBV27 to TRBJ1-1, with D unclear. The CDR3 spans 14 residues. Germline-derived CDR1 and CDR2 are MNHEY and SMNVEV (reference sequence). V was cut by 0 bases and J by 4 bases, with 9 bases left in between. The CDR3 DNA reads TGTGCCAGCAGTTTATCAGGTGGGCCCACTGAAGCTTTCTTT. This gives the protein CASSLSGGPTEAFF.